Presented here are 2 T cell receptor beta chains from one specimen sequenced in a study of cytomegalovirus exposure and HLA in healthy donors. Both 60 Vbeta primers and 13 Jbeta primers went into the PCR. Assay used: immunoSEQ multiplex PCR; TCRdb lists only in-frame clones, some missing. The table lists 90,000 to 100,000 clones, roughly 80% of them singletons. The material sequenced was PBMCs. Source of these receptors: a man aged 55 to 70 in good health and CMV-seropositive.

The rearrangement joins TRBV5-1 to TRBJ1-2, with D perhaps TRBD1 (6 bases). Germline V lookup: CDR1 SGHRS, CDR2 YFSETQ. Trimming took 0 bases from V and 5 from J, leaving 14 bases between them. The CDR3 is made up of 15 amino acids. CDR3: CASSLDGGASYGYTF. DNA of the CDR3: TGCGCCAGCAGCTTGGATGGGGGGGCGTCGTATGGCTACACCTTC.

The J gene is TRBJ2-7, the V gene TRBV13; the match to TRBD1 covers 8 bases. CDR1 is PRHDT and CDR2 is FYEKMQ in the germline V gene (reference sequence). The V gene end was trimmed by 1 base and the J gene end by 4 bases; junction bases not matched to a gene: 3. The CDR3 length is 14 residues. CDR3 amino acids: CASSLVGDRYEQYF. CDR3 in DNA: TGTGCCAGCAGCTTAGTAGGGGACAGGTACGAGCAGTACTTC.